This passage covers 29 T cell receptor beta chains from one sample sequenced in a study of shared clonotypes between healthy human individuals (dated by TCRdb to about 2020). Libraries came from the immunoSEQ multiplex PCR assay. The source is immuneACCESS, and TCRdb retained only in-frame sequences with V and J called. Part of the clones is not carried over; for the studies checked, unresolved V genes explain less than half of this, and the remainder is unexplained. In this sample the table shows about 1.5 million clones, under 99% of which occur a single time. The biggest ten clones account for 0.4% to 0.55% of the sample. Sequences were obtained from naive CD4+ T cells sorted from blood. Reading the label with the study, this specimen's cell subset or site is: CD45RA+ positively selected. Every receptor here comes from a man under 40 in good health.

This sequence joins TRBV27 and TRBJ1-4, with D hard to call. Germline V gives CDR1 MNHEY, CDR2 SMNVEV (reference sequence). The CDR3 runs to 13 residues. V dropped 4 bases and J dropped 10 bases, with 13 bases sitting between them. The DNA for the CDR3 is TGTGCCAGCAGTTGGCGGGAGAACGGAAAACTGTTTTTT. It yields the protein CASSWRENGKLFF.

The chain carries TRBV7-9 and TRBJ2-7; possibly TRBD2 for D (5 bases). The germline V gene encodes CDR1 SEHNR and CDR2 FQNEAQ (reference sequence). CDR3 length: 15 residues. V lost 0 bases to trimming and J lost 2 bases, with 11 bases between them. The DNA for the CDR3 is TGTGCCAGCAGCTTAGCGGTGGGAGCCACCTACGAGCAGTACTTC. Its protein is CASSLAVGATYEQYF.

The rearrangement uses TRBV7-6 and TRBJ2-3; maybe TRBD1 (6 bases). Germline lookup yields CDR1 SGHVS and CDR2 FNYEAQ. The CDR3 is 15 residues long. Trimming removed 5 bases from V and 1 base from J, with 13 bases in between. The CDR3 sequence: CASSPRAGGTDTQYF. CDR3 nucleotides: TGTGCCAGCAGCCCCCGAGCAGGGGGCACAGATACGCAGTATTTT.

V and J are TRBV2 and TRBJ2-5; no clear D. V lost 8 bases and J lost 2, with 9 bases in between. There are 12 residues in the CDR3. Germline V gene data show CDR1 as SNHLY and CDR2 as FYNNEI. The CDR3 reads CASRRIQETQYF. The CDR3 DNA sequence: TGTGCCAGCCGTAGGATACAAGAGACCCAGTACTTC.

The V call is TRBV7-2, the J call TRBJ1-5; 7 positions match TRBD1. The V gene's germline CDR1 is SGHTA and CDR2 FQGNSA. Trimming at V came to 5 bases and at J to 5 bases, leaving 18 bases not matched to a gene. The CDR3 length is 18 residues. This CDR3 is CASSRGLFLRRGDQPQHF. The DNA of the CDR3 is TGTGCCAGCAGCCGAGGTTTATTTTTACGCAGGGGGGATCAGCCCCAGCATTTT.

The chain employs TRBV2 and TRBJ2-5; 12 bases align to TRBD2. V was clipped by 4 bases and J by 5 bases; unmatched bases: 14. CDR1 is SNHLY, CDR2 FYNNEI, per germline. The CDR3 is made up of 18 amino acids. The CDR3 DNA reads as TGTGCCAGCAGTGTCGGCAGGGGGCGGCTAGCGGGAGGGGAGACCCAGTACTTC. Translating it yields CASSVGRGRLAGGETQYF. The complete variable domain, with remaining parts taken from reference TRBV2 and TRBJ2-5, reads EPEVTQTPSHQVTQMGQEVILRCVPISNHLYFYWYRQILGQKVEFLVSFYNNEISEKSEIFDDQFSVERPDGSNFTLKIRSTKLEDSAMYFCASSVGRGRLAGGETQYFGPGTRLLVL.

V and J are TRBV28 and TRBJ2-3, with 15 bases fitting TRBD2. Germline CDR1 is MDHEN and CDR2 is SYDVKM. The junction had 7 bases not matched to a gene; V was cut back by 6 bases and J by 6 bases. The CDR3 has 16 residues. This CDR3 is CASSWGLAGGDDTQYF. The CDR3 nucleotides read TGTGCCAGCAGCTGGGGACTAGCGGGAGGCGACGATACGCAGTATTTT.

The gene calls are TRBV5-1 and TRBJ2-1; unclear D gene. V was pared by 4 bases and J by 6 bases, with 8 bases between. The CDR3 has 12 amino acids. Germline-derived CDR1 and CDR2 are SGHRS and YFSETQ. The CDR3 reads CASSKDLNEQFF. CDR3 DNA sequence: TGCGCCAGCAGCAAGGACCTCAATGAGCAGTTCTTC.

This sequence joins TRBV27 and TRBJ2-7; 7 bases line up with TRBD1. V lost 8 bases, J lost 3 bases, and 10 bases stayed unmatched. Germline CDR1 and CDR2: MNHEY and SMNVEV (reference sequence). The CDR3 spans 14 residues. The CDR3 sequence: CASPLSTGDYEQYF. CDR3 nucleotides: TGTGCCAGCCCCCTCTCCACAGGGGACTACGAGCAGTACTTC.

The chain has TRBV5-4 and TRBJ2-3; TRBD2 matches 7 bases. The CDR3 spans 15 residues. V trimming: 1 base; J trimming: 2 bases; junction bases outside the gene matches: 4. The germline gives CDR1 SGHNT, CDR2 YYREEE (reference sequence). CDR3 sequence: CASSLTSAPTDTQYF. In DNA, the CDR3 is TGTGCCAGCAGCTTGACTAGCGCACCCACAGATACGCAGTATTTT.

The V and J genes are TRBV9 and TRBJ2-7; D perhaps matches TRBD2 (5 bases). Germline V gene lookup returns CDR1 SGDLS and CDR2 YYNGEE. V was pared by 1 base and J by 2 bases, with 13 bases between. CDR3 size: 15 residues. The CDR3 nucleotides are TGTGCCAGCAGCGTAAGGGCGATGGGAGCCTACGAGCAGTACTTC. This gives the protein CASSVRAMGAYEQYF.

The rearrangement links TRBV28 to TRBJ1-1; D ambiguous. Germline V gene sequence: CDR1 MDHEN, CDR2 SYDVKM. This CDR3 contains 13 residues. The V and J ends lost 7 bases and 1 base respectively, with 10 bases between them. CDR3 bases: TGTGCCAGCACCTTCACGGGGAACACTGAAGCTTTCTTT. It encodes CASTFTGNTEAFF.

For this clone: The sample has other DNA sequences that encode this CDR3 too. The rearrangement links TRBV6-5 to TRBJ2-7; no reliable D call. The germline V and J ends were trimmed by 6 bases and 4 bases, with 7 bases remaining between them. The CDR3 runs to 11 residues. From germline, CDR1 is MNHEY and CDR2 SVGAGI. CDR3 sequence (DNA): TGTGCCAGCAGGGGATCGTACGAGCAGTACTTC. Translated, it gives CASRGSYEQYF.

The genes are TRBV2 and TRBJ2-6; 8 bases are shared with TRBD1. The germline V gene has CDR1 SNHLY and CDR2 FYNNEI. V was clipped by 6 bases and J by 0 bases; unmatched bases: 4. The CDR3 is made up of 16 amino acids. The CDR3 coding sequence is TGTGCCAGCAGGCGAGGGACAGGCTCTGGGGCCAACGTCCTGACTTTC. Protein product: CASRRGTGSGANVLTF.

The chain uses TRBV11-2 and TRBJ2-5; 9 bases align to TRBD1. Germline V CDR1 and CDR2: SGHAT, FQNNGV. The junction had 14 bases not matched to a gene; V was cut back by 5 bases and J by 4 bases. CDR3 length: 17 amino acids. The CDR3: CASSRFTGTGSGETQYF. The CDR3 region has the DNA TGTGCCAGCAGCCGATTTACCGGGACAGGGAGCGGAGAGACCCAGTACTTC.

The V and J genes are TRBV4-1 and TRBJ1-4, with D possibly TRBD1 on 6 matching bases. Deletions cut 2 bases from V and 5 bases from J, with 9 bases between. The germline CDR1 and CDR2 sequences are MGHRA and YSYEKL. The CDR3 contains 14 residues. CDR3 residues: CASSQRGANEKLFF. The CDR3 DNA is TGCGCCAGCAGCCAAAGGGGGGCGAATGAAAAACTGTTTTTT.

Written as DNA, the CDR3 is TGCGCCAGCAGCTTATGGACGGCGAACTCTGGAAACACCATATATTTT. It yields the protein CASSLWTANSGNTIYF. V gene TRBV5-1 combines with J gene TRBJ1-3; D remains unclear. The V end was cut by 2 bases, the J end by 0 bases, with 12 bases between. The CDR3 is 16 residues long. The V gene's germline CDR1 is SGHRS and CDR2 YFSETQ.

Concerning this clone itself: Other DNA sequences within the sample encode an identical CDR3. This chain joins TRBV27 and TRBJ2-7, with unresolved D. The CDR3 has 15 residues. V dropped 1 base and J dropped 0 bases, with 10 bases sitting between them. The germline V gene has CDR1 MNHEY and CDR2 SMNVEV (reference sequence). In DNA form, the CDR3 reads TGTGCCAGCAGTTTATATTTGGGCGGCTCCTACGAGCAGTACTTC. As protein: CASSLYLGGSYEQYF.

The chain combines TRBV2 with TRBJ2-7; D is ambiguous. The CDR3 has 13 amino acids. Germline V gene sequence: CDR1 SNHLY, CDR2 FYNNEI. Deletions cut 7 bases from V and 0 bases from J, with 10 bases between. The CDR3 coding sequence is TGTGCCAGCAAAGTATTGAGCTCCTACGAGCAGTACTTC. Its translation: CASKVLSSYEQYF.

This clone was counted once. V is TRBV28 and J is TRBJ1-2, with no clear D. The CDR3 covers 13 residues. V lost 3 bases and J lost 6, with 11 bases in between. Germline-derived CDR1 and CDR2 are MDHEN and SYDVKM. The DNA of the CDR3 is TGTGCCAGCAGTTTGATACCAGCCCATGGCTACACCTTC. Its protein is CASSLIPAHGYTF.

V is TRBV9 and J is TRBJ2-1; either TRBD1 or TRBD2 may fit D (5 bases each). V was shortened by 0 bases and J by 0 bases, with 10 bases between the two germline ends. Germline assignment: CDR1 SGDLS and CDR2 YYNGEE. The CDR3 extends over 16 amino acids. DNA of the CDR3: TGTGCCAGCAGCGTAGTGGGGGACCCCTCCTACAATGAGCAGTTCTTC. It codes for CASSVVGDPSYNEQFF.

CDR3 nucleotides: TGTGCCAGCAGCTCCCGACCTGGGGCCAACGTCCTGACTTTC. It codes for CASSSRPGANVLTF. This chain connects TRBV7-8 to TRBJ2-6, with D uncertain. Germline CDR1 and CDR2: SGHVS and FQNEAQ. V lost 4 bases to trimming and J lost 2 bases, with 6 bases between them. The CDR3 is 14 residues long.

The table lists this clone with a count of one. This chain links TRBV7-9 with TRBJ1-3; no definite D call. This CDR3 region has 15 residues. V lost 4 bases, J lost 2 bases, and 12 bases lay in between. Per germline, CDR1 SEHNR and CDR2 FQNEAQ (reference sequence). As DNA, the CDR3 is TGTGCCAGCAGCTCACTCAGGAAACCTGGAAACACCATATATTTT. This gives the protein CASSSLRKPGNTIYF.

The chain carries TRBV5-1 and TRBJ1-4; 8 nucleotides agree with TRBD1. The CDR3 loop spans 15 amino acids. V trimming: 4 bases; J trimming: 8 bases; junction bases outside the gene matches: 10. CDR1 and CDR2 from the germline V gene are SGHRS and YFSETQ. The CDR3 DNA reads TGCGCCAGCAGCCGACTCAGGGGGCTAGGGGAAAAACTGTTTTTT. This sequence encodes CASSRLRGLGEKLFF. Supplemented by reference TRBV5-1 and TRBJ1-4, the full variable domain reads KAGVTQTPRYLIKTRGQQVTLSCSPISGHRSVSWYQQTPGQGLQFLFEYFSETQRNKGNFPGRFSGRQFSNSRSEMNVSTLELGDSALYLCASSRLRGLGEKLFFGSGTQLSVL.

This chain links TRBV15 with TRBJ2-7, with D possibly TRBD2 on 6 matching bases. Trimming took 0 bases from V and 5 from J, leaving 17 bases between them. Germline CDR1 and CDR2: LNHNV and YYDKDF (reference sequence). The length of the CDR3 is 16 residues. In DNA, the CDR3 is TGTGCCACCAGCAGAGATCTAACGGCCGGGGGTGACGAGCAGTACTTC. Translated: CATSRDLTAGGDEQYF.

Comments on this clone: Within the sample, other DNA sequences also encode this same CDR3. CDR3 in DNA: TGTGCCAGCAGTCTCAGAGACAGTACCTACGAGCAGTACTTC. Translation: CASSLRDSTYEQYF. This chain uses TRBV5-5 with TRBJ2-7, with TRBD1 as a possible D gene (5 bases). Trimming removed 5 bases at V and 2 bases at J, with 14 bases between. Germline lookup yields CDR1 SGHKS and CDR2 YYEKEE (reference sequence). The length of the CDR3 is 14 residues.

The chain uses TRBV6-5 and TRBJ2-4, with a tentative D call TRBD1 (5 bases). Germline V gives CDR1 MNHEY, CDR2 SVGAGI. V lost 2 bases to trimming and J lost 1 base, with 9 bases between them. This CDR3 spans 15 amino acids. CDR3 amino acids: CASSYHNRAKNIQYF. CDR3 sequence (DNA): TGTGCCAGCAGTTACCACAACAGGGCCAAAAACATTCAGTACTTC.

The CDR3 DNA is TGTGCCAGCAGCTTACTTCTATATGGCTACACCTTC. It specifies CASSLLLYGYTF. This chain links TRBV7-6 with TRBJ1-2; D gene ambiguous. There are 12 residues in the CDR3. CDR1 is SGHVS and CDR2 is FNYEAQ in the germline V gene. V dropped 2 bases and J dropped 5 bases, with 6 bases sitting between them.

The CDR3 DNA sequence: TGTGCCAGCAGCACCGGGACCACATGGTCCAATGAGCAGTTCTTC. The encoded protein is CASSTGTTWSNEQFF. V is TRBV14 and J is TRBJ2-1; TRBD1 or TRBD2 may be the D gene (5 bases each). Germline V gives CDR1 SGHDN, CDR2 FVKESK. The CDR3 runs 15 residues. V was shortened by 5 bases and J by 6 bases, with 17 bases between the two germline ends.